This is a list of T cell receptor beta chains from one sample in a study of blood T cells in healthy people across ages. TCRdb independently ran MiXCR on the 5' RACE reads; one entry per CDR3 protein. Of approximately 1,000,000 distinct CDR3 sequences listed, approximately 38% were seen once; the top ten hold under 15%. Sequenced material: blood. The receptors stem from a man between 18 and 35 years old in good health. Each CDR3 is given with its conserved first and last residue. D genes are given only for firm matches. Some rows have no size entry. The others give once, few or many, or a class for an expanded clone.

d_call: .; clone_size: once; v_call: TRBV11-2; j_call: TRBJ2-1; cdr3_nt: TGTGCCGGCAGCCGAGACCCAAACAATGAGCAGTTCTTC; cdr3_aa: CAGSRDPNNEQFF
d_call: .; clone_size: few; v_call: TRBV9; j_call: TRBJ1-5; cdr3_nt: TGTGCCAGCAGCGTAGCCGGGGGCGCGGGTCAGCCCCAGCATTTT; cdr3_aa: CASSVAGGAGQPQHF
d_call: .; clone_size: few; v_call: TRBV12-3/TRBV12-4; j_call: TRBJ1-2; cdr3_nt: TGTGCCAGCAGCCCTCCGGGGGGGGCAGATGGCTACACCTTC; cdr3_aa: CASSPPGGADGYTF
d_call: .; clone_size: .; v_call: TRBV11-2; j_call: TRBJ2-2; cdr3_nt: TGTGCCAGCAGCTTAGCCGGGAGCTCCACCGGGGAGCTGTTTTTT; cdr3_aa: CASSLAGSSTGELFF
d_call: .; clone_size: few; v_call: TRBV12-3/TRBV12-4; j_call: TRBJ2-5; cdr3_nt: TGTGCCAGCAGTTTAGCTAGATTAGAGACCCAGTACTTC; cdr3_aa: CASSLARLETQYF
d_call: TRBD1; clone_size: .; v_call: TRBV20-1; j_call: TRBJ1-5; cdr3_nt: TGCAGTGCAAAACAGGGGGCGCGTCTCGCAGGTCGGCCCCAGCATTTT; cdr3_aa: CSAKQGARLAGRPQHF
d_call: TRBD1; clone_size: few; v_call: TRBV4-1; j_call: TRBJ2-3; cdr3_nt: TGCGCCAGCAGCCAGCGGTGGGGACAGGGGGAAGATACGCAGTATTTT; cdr3_aa: CASSQRWGQGEDTQYF
d_call: .; clone_size: few; v_call: TRBV20-1; j_call: TRBJ1-6; cdr3_nt: TGCAGTGCTAGTATCGCTTCACCCCTCCACTTT; cdr3_aa: CSASIASPLHF
d_call: .; clone_size: .; v_call: TRBV20-1; j_call: TRBJ1-2; cdr3_nt: TGCAGTGCTAGAGGTTGGGGGGAGGACTATGGCTACACCTTC; cdr3_aa: CSARGWGEDYGYTF
d_call: TRBD1; clone_size: few; v_call: TRBV15; j_call: TRBJ1-2; cdr3_nt: TGTGCCACCGAACGGGACAGGGGAAACTATGGCTACACCTTC; cdr3_aa: CATERDRGNYGYTF
d_call: TRBD2; clone_size: .; v_call: TRBV3-1; j_call: TRBJ2-1; cdr3_nt: TGTGCCAGCAGCCCCCAGCGGGGCTTTTACAATGAGCAGTTCTTC; cdr3_aa: CASSPQRGFYNEQFF
d_call: .; clone_size: few; v_call: TRBV12-3/TRBV12-4; j_call: TRBJ1-1; cdr3_nt: TGTGCCAGCAGTTTAGGCGGGAGTGTAAACACTGAAGCTTTCTTT; cdr3_aa: CASSLGGSVNTEAFF